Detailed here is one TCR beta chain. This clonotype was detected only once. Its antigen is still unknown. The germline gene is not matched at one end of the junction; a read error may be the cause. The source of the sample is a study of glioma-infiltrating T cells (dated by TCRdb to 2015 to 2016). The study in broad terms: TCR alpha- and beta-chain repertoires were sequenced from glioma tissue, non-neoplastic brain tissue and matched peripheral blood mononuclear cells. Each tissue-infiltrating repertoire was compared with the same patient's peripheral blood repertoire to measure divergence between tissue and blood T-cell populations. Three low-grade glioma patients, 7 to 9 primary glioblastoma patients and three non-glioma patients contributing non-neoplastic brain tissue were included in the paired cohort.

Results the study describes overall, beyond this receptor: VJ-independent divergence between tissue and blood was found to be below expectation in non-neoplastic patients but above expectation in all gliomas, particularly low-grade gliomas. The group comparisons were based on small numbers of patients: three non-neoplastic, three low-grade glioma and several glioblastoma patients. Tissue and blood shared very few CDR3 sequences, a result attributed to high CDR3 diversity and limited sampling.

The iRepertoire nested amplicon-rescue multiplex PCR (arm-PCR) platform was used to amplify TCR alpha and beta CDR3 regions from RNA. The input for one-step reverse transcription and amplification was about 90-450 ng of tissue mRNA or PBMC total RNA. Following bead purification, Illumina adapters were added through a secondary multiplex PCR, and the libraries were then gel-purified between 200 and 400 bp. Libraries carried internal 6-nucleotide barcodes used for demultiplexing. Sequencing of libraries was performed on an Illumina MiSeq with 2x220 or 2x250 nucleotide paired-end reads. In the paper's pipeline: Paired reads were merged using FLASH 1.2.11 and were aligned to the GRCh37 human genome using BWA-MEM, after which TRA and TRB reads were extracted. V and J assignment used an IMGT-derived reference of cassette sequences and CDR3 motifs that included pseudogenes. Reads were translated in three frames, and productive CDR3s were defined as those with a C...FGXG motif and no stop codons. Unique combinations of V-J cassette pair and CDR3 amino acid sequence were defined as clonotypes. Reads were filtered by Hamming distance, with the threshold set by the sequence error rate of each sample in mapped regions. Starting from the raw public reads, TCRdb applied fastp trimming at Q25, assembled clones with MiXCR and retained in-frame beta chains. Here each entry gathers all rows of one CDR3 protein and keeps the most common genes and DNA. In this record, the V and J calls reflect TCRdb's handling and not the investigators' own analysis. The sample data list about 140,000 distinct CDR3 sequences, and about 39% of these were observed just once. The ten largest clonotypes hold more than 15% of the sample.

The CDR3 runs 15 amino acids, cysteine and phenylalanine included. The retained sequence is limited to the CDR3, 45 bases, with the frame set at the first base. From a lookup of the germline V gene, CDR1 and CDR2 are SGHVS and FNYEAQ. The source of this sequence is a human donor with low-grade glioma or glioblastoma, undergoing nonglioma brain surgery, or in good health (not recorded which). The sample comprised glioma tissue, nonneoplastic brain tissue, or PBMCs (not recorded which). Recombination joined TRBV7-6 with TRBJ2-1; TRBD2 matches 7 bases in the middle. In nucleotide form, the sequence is TGTGCCCGCAGCTCTGCCGGGGGGAACCATAATGAGCAGTTCTTC. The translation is CARSSAGGNHNEQFF.